One and the same sample provided the 30 T cell receptor beta chains below, sequenced in a study of T cell repertoires in cytomegalovirus infection. TCRdb processed the reads anew with MiXCR; each CDR3 protein has one entry. The sample yields about 680,000 distinct CDR3 sequences, 20% to 25% seen once. Source material: CD8+ T cells from PBMCs. The source is a human donor in good health (CMV status not recorded). Some clones in this sample may be carry-over from other donors' samples.

Details on this clonotype: This may stem from a read error, because a much larger clone lies one nucleotide away. This chain links TRBV28 with TRBJ2-2; D gene uncertain. This CDR3 contains 13 residues. Germline assignment: CDR1 MDHEN and CDR2 SYDVKM. V dropped 11 bases and J dropped 1 base, with 11 bases sitting between them. CDR3 in amino acids: CACNLWNTGELFF. CDR3 sequence (DNA): TGTGCCTGCAATCTTTGGAACACCGGGGAGCTGTTTTTT.

This clonotype was picked up a small number of times. The rearrangement links TRBV7-9 to TRBJ1-2; TRBD1 might be the D (6 bases). Trimming took off 5 bases at V and 2 bases at J, with 15 bases between the two ends. The CDR3 contains 15 residues. Germline V gives CDR1 SEHNR, CDR2 FQNEAQ (reference sequence). The CDR3 protein is CASSPPLGQNYGYTF. The CDR3 DNA is TGTGCCAGCAGCCCCCCCCTGGGACAAAACTATGGCTACACCTTC.

The rearrangement links TRBV6-6 to TRBJ1-6; TRBD1 might be the D (6 bases). V was pared by 2 bases and J by 9 bases, with 14 bases between. The CDR3 sequence is 15 residues long. Germline loops: CDR1 MNHNY, CDR2 SVGAGI (reference sequence). The CDR3 sequence is CASSYGGQFSSPLHF. CDR3 nucleotide sequence: TGTGCCAGCAGTTACGGAGGACAGTTTTCTTCACCCCTCCACTTT.

V is TRBV27 and J is TRBJ2-1; D is perhaps TRBD1 (6 bases). Germline CDR1 and CDR2: MNHEY and SMNVEV (reference sequence). V shed 6 bases and J shed 6 bases, with 15 bases lying between them. The CDR3 totals 14 residues. The CDR3: CASRTGVSLNEQFF. The DNA for the CDR3 is TGTGCCAGCAGGACAGGAGTTTCTCTCAATGAGCAGTTCTTC.

There are many counts of this clonotype. The gene calls are TRBV7-6 and TRBJ1-5; D is possibly TRBD1 (5 bases). V lost 2 bases and J lost 1, with 12 bases in between. CDR3 length: 16 residues. The V gene's germline CDR1 is SGHVS and CDR2 FNYEAQ. CDR3 sequence: CASSLKGAGSNQPQHF. The CDR3 nucleotides read TGTGCCAGCAGCTTAAAGGGCGCAGGGAGCAATCAGCCCCAGCATTTT.

The V gene is TRBV6-2 or TRBV6-3, the J gene TRBJ2-1; 12 bases agree with TRBD2. The CDR3 spans 17 residues. The germline V gene has CDR1 MNHEY and CDR2 SVGEGT. V lost 2 bases and J lost 10; bases outside the gene matches: 12. In DNA form, the CDR3 reads TGTGCCAGCAGTTACCGCTCCCTAGCGGGGGGGCCCGAAGAGCAGTTCTTC. Its protein is CASSYRSLAGGPEEQFF.

Many counts were recorded for this clonotype. This chain joins TRBV7-9 and TRBJ2-2; D call uncertain. The CDR3 is 12 amino acids. With 1 base removed from V and 6 bases from J, the gap between germline ends came to 3 bases. The V gene's germline CDR1 is SEHNR and CDR2 FQNEAQ (reference sequence). This chain's CDR3 is CASSLVSGELFF. CDR3 bases: TGTGCCAGCAGCTTAGTCTCCGGGGAGCTGTTTTTT.

The chain is built from TRBV3-1 and TRBJ2-2; 8 nucleotides agree with TRBD1. CDR3 size: 16 residues. J gave up 0 bases and V 1 base, and 1 base lay outside the gene matches. Germline CDR1 and CDR2: LGHDT and YNNKEL (reference sequence). The CDR3 DNA sequence: TGTGCCAGCAGCCAAGCGACAGGGGCGAACACCGGGGAGCTGTTTTTT. Translation: CASSQATGANTGELFF.

J is TRBJ2-3 and V is TRBV28; tentatively, D is TRBD1 (5 bases). Germline assignment: CDR1 MDHEN and CDR2 SYDVKM. The CDR3 is made up of 15 amino acids. Deletions cut 1 base from V and 4 bases from J, with 12 bases between. CDR3 protein: CASSLFYRTADTQYF. In DNA form, the CDR3 reads TGTGCCAGCAGTTTATTCTACAGGACCGCAGATACGCAGTATTTT.

J is TRBJ2-2 and V is TRBV7-6, with TRBD2 as a possible D gene (5 bases). This CDR3 has 14 amino acids. V gave up 2 bases and J gave up 4 bases, with 8 bases separating them. CDR1 is SGHVS and CDR2 is FNYEAQ in the germline V gene. For the CDR3, the DNA is TGTGCCAGCAGCTTACCTAGCCCCACCGGGGAGCTGTTTTTT. It is translated as CASSLPSPTGELFF.

In this sample, this clonotype turned up a few times. The CDR3 DNA sequence: TGTGCCAGCGTCTTAGGAGACACCGAACCCACAGATACGCAGTATTTT. Protein product: CASVLGDTEPTDTQYF. V is TRBV2 and J is TRBJ2-3; D not certain. CDR3 length: 16 amino acids. V was cut by 8 bases and J by 2 bases, with 20 bases left in between. Germline V CDR1 and CDR2: SNHLY, FYNNEI.

This clonotype appeared many times. The chain combines TRBV28 with TRBJ2-5; 9 nucleotides line up with TRBD2. CDR3 length: 16 amino acids. J lost 1 base, V lost 3 bases, and 6 bases had no gene match. CDR1 and CDR2 (germline): MDHEN, SYDVKM. CDR3 in DNA: TGTGCCAGCAGTTTCTCCCAGCGGGGGGTCCAAGAGACCCAGTACTTC. Its protein is CASSFSQRGVQETQYF.

This rearrangement joins TRBV25-1 to TRBJ1-5; TRBD1 is a possible D gene (6 bases). This CDR3 spans 14 amino acids. Germline CDR1 is MGHDK and CDR2 is SYGVNS. V shed 7 bases and J shed 3 bases, with 13 bases lying between them. The CDR3 region has the DNA TGTGCCAGCACACACAGGGCCGACAATCAGCCCCAGCATTTT. It translates to CASTHRADNQPQHF.

The chain combines TRBV6-5 with TRBJ2-1; D is undetermined. CDR1 MNHEY and CDR2 SVGAGI come from the germline V gene. CDR3 length equals 12 residues. V gave up 4 bases and J gave up 7 bases, with 8 bases separating them. For the CDR3, the DNA is TGTGCCAGCAGTTCTCGTCGGAATGAGCAGTTCTTC. Protein product: CASSSRRNEQFF.

The chain has TRBV19 and TRBJ2-1, with D possibly being TRBD2 (6 bases). Trimming took 3 bases from V and 4 from J, leaving 13 bases between them. The V gene's germline CDR1 is LNHDA and CDR2 SQIVND (reference sequence). The CDR3 is 15 residues long. CDR3 sequence reads: CASSIRDGRYNEQFF. CDR3 nucleotide sequence: TGTGCCAGTAGTATCCGGGACGGGAGATACAATGAGCAGTTCTTC.

This clonotype has only a few counts. The rearrangement joins TRBV29-1 to TRBJ1-1; D remains ambiguous. The germline gives CDR1 SQVTM, CDR2 ANQGSEA. Trimming shortened V by 5 bases and J by 5 bases, and 12 bases separated the two germline ends. This CDR3 has 12 amino acids. CDR3 residues: CSVLIGSTEAFF. The CDR3 nucleotides are TGCAGCGTTCTGATAGGGAGTACTGAAGCTTTCTTT. Filled out from reference TRBV29-1 and TRBJ1-1, the complete variable domain reads SAVISQKPSRDICQRGTSLTIQCQVDSQVTMMFWYRQQPGQSLTLIATANQGSEATYESGFVIDKFPISRPNLTFSTLTVSNMSPEDSSIYLCSVLIGSTEAFFGQGTRLTVV.

The chain couples TRBV29-1 to TRBJ2-3, with 14 positions matching TRBD2. With 2 bases clipped from V and 2 bases from J, the junction kept 6 bases outside the gene matches. CDR1 SQVTM and CDR2 ANQGSEA come from the germline V gene. This CDR3 has 17 amino acids. The CDR3 is CSVESRLAGGITDTQYF. CDR3 DNA sequence: TGCAGCGTTGAAAGCCGACTAGCGGGGGGGATCACAGATACGCAGTATTTT.

The chain's CDR3 is CASTFRDSSEQYF. The CDR3 DNA reads as TGTGCCAGCACCTTCCGGGACAGTTCCGAGCAGTACTTC. The J gene is TRBJ2-7, the V gene TRBV2, with TRBD1 matching over 7 bases. J was trimmed by 6 bases and V by 7 bases; bases with no gene match: 9. CDR1 and CDR2 (germline): SNHLY, FYNNEI. CDR3 length equals 13 residues.

About this clonotype itself: With a much larger clone just one base away, this may be a read error. V and J are TRBV7-2 and TRBJ2-1; the match to TRBD2 covers 9 bases. The CDR3 runs 13 residues. Trimming removed 5 bases from V and 10 bases from J; junction bases left unmatched: 6. Germline V gene sequence: CDR1 SGHTA, CDR2 FQGNSA. The CDR3 nucleotides are TGTGCCAGCAGCGTAGGGGGACTAGCCGAGCAGTTCTTC. It translates to CASSVGGLAEQFF.

CDR3 protein: CASSYPNLPGEDRVSYNEQFF. CDR3 DNA: TGTGCCAGCAGTTACCCGAATTTACCGGGCGAAGACAGGGTCTCCTACAATGAGCAGTTCTTC. The chain couples TRBV6-6 to TRBJ2-1; 7 positions agree with TRBD1. V was pared by 2 bases and J by 0 bases, with 19 bases of the junction left unmatched. CDR3 length: 21 residues. The germline V gene has CDR1 MNHNY and CDR2 SVGAGI (reference sequence).

For the CDR3, the DNA is TGTGCCATCACCGCACGGACAGTTGGGGGGGAGGCGGCCCCCACCTACGAGCAGTACTTC. Residues: CAITARTVGGEAAPTYEQYF. V gene TRBV10-3 combines with J gene TRBJ2-7, with D maybe TRBD2 (7 bases). V lost 7 bases and J lost 2, with 33 bases in between. Germline CDR1 ENHRY, CDR2 SYGVKD. The CDR3 covers 20 residues.

The CDR3, as DNA: TGTGCCAGCAGTTTAGTCGGGACAATGGAGAGCCAGCCCCAGCATTTT. Protein: CASSLVGTMESQPQHF. The rearrangement links TRBV28 to TRBJ1-5; TRBD1 is a possible D gene (6 bases). The CDR3 covers 16 residues. V was shortened by 2 bases and J by 7 bases, with 18 bases between the two germline ends. Per the germline V gene, CDR1 is MDHEN and CDR2 is SYDVKM.

This clonotype appeared a few times. The rearrangement links TRBV4-1 to TRBJ2-1, with D uncertain. Trimming took 1 base from V and 6 from J, leaving 10 bases between them. The germline V gene encodes CDR1 MGHRA and CDR2 YSYEKL. The CDR3 is 14 amino acids. Here the CDR3 DNA reads TGCGCCAGCAGCCAAGGAGGTCTGGGCAATGAGCAGTTCTTC. Translating it yields CASSQGGLGNEQFF.

Concerning this clonotype itself: The junction shows a germline mismatch at one end, possibly a read error. The chain combines TRBV2 with TRBJ2-7; 10 nucleotides align to TRBD1. Germline CDR1 reads SNHLY; CDR2 reads FYNNEI. CDR3 size: 15 residues. This CDR3 reads CANSGARTGGYEQYF. The CDR3 nucleotides read TGTGCCAACAGTGGAGCCAGGACAGGGGGTTACGAGCAGTACTTC.

This clonotype was picked up many times. The DNA of the CDR3 is TGTGCCAGCAGTCTCGGAAGGGACAGGGGTTATGATACGCAGTATTTT. Amino acid sequence: CASSLGRDRGYDTQYF. The rearrangement uses TRBV28 and TRBJ2-3; 10 bases map to TRBD1. Germline V gene data show CDR1 as MDHEN and CDR2 as SYDVKM. V trimming: 5 bases; J trimming: 6 bases; junction bases outside the gene matches: 11. The CDR3 consists of 16 residues.

In its sample, this clonotype was seen a few times. DNA for the CDR3: TGTGCCAGCAGTTACGACGAGGTAGGGGATGAAGGGGGAGAGACCCAGTACTTC. The encoded protein is CASSYDEVGDEGGETQYF. This chain joins TRBV6-2 or TRBV6-3 and TRBJ2-5; D perhaps matches TRBD1 (6 bases). Germline lookup yields CDR1 MNHEY and CDR2 SVGEGT. The CDR3 loop spans 18 amino acids. V lost 2 bases, J lost 4 bases, and 23 bases lay in between.

Notes on this clonotype: Possible read error: a much larger clone is one base away. This is likely a read error, given that the CDR3 carries no conserved phenylalanine or tryptophan at its end. The chain couples TRBV7-3 to TRBJ2-2; possibly TRBD1 for D (6 bases). This CDR3 comprises 16 residues. Trimming stripped 5 bases from V and 1 base from J, with 14 bases between. Germline values: CDR1 SGHTA, CDR2 FQGTGA. The CDR3 coding sequence is TGTGCCAGCAGCCTTCCTCCACAGGGGAACACCGGGGAGCTGTTTTCT. Its translation: CASSLPPQGNTGELFS.

There are many counts of this clonotype. The chain has TRBV12-5 and TRBJ2-1; 7 bases match TRBD2. V lost 7 bases to trimming and J lost 10 bases; unmatched junction nucleotides: 19. CDR1 and CDR2 from the germline V gene are LGHNT and FRNRAP. The CDR3 is made up of 16 amino acids. Here the CDR3 reads CASVPTSPNSPTEQFF. CDR3 nucleotides: TGTGCTAGTGTCCCGACTAGCCCAAATTCCCCGACGGAGCAGTTCTTC.

This clonotype was counted at least ten times. The rearrangement uses TRBV6-1 and TRBJ2-1, with 10 bases identical to TRBD1. J was trimmed by 3 bases and V by 7 bases; bases with no gene match: 6. The CDR3 is 15 residues long. Germline V gene data show CDR1 as MNHNS and CDR2 as SASEGT. CDR3 coding DNA: TGTGCCAGCACCGGACGGGACAGGGGCTACAATGAGCAGTTCTTC. Its translation is CASTGRDRGYNEQFF.

This clonotype was detected ten times or more. J is TRBJ2-2 and V is TRBV7-2; D uncertain. This CDR3 has 12 residues. Looked up from germline, CDR1 is SGHTA and CDR2 is FQGNSA. V was shortened by 3 bases and J by 4 bases, with 3 bases between the two germline ends. CDR3: CASSFRTGELFF. In DNA form, the CDR3 reads TGTGCCAGCAGCTTCCGCACCGGGGAGCTGTTTTTT.